This T cell receptor (beta chain) was profiled in a study of T cells after yellow fever vaccination. Points from the study as a whole: A limited proportion of clonotypes was detected within both the CD4 and CD8 compartments. Most clones from primary vaccination were detected again post-booster (just over 95% CD4, about 88% CD8).

With respect to this clonotype: Its antigen is not identified.

This CDR3 region has 13 residues. From germline, CDR1 is DFQATT and CDR2 SNEGSKA (reference sequence). The V end was cut by 6 bases, the J end by 1 base, with 12 bases between. TCRdb used MiXCR to reprocess the 5' RACE reads, holding one entry per CDR3 protein. The repertoire holds about 630,000 distinct CDR3 sequences, with 9% to 15% as singletons. The sequences come from PBMCs, collected on the day of the yellow fever booster vaccination. The chain couples TRBV20-1 to TRBJ2-5; tentatively, D is TRBD2 (7 bases). The TCR sequence derives from a young man who received the YFV17D yellow fever vaccine. CDR3 sequence (DNA): TGCAGTGCGGAGGGGGGGGCCCAAGAGACCCAGTACTTC. Protein product: CSAEGGAQETQYF.